This T cell receptor (beta chain) was observed in a study of blood T cell repertoires in COVID-19. The germline V gene has CDR1 SGHRS and CDR2 YFSETQ. With V trimmed by 4 bases and J by 0 bases, 3 bases remained unmatched. The CDR3 loop spans 15 amino acids. Some clones are missing from TCRdb's copy, which holds only in-frame ones; the method was immunoSEQ multiplex PCR. The top ten clones hold approximately 15% of a sample with about 180,000 clones, approximately 80% of them seen once. Adults between roughly 18 and 90 years of age took part from 20 to 25 US areas. Clinical histories supplied by participants themselves formed the basis of cohort assignment.

The sequence derives from a man aged 60-69 years who had been exposed to COVID-19. The sample comprised PBMCs or T cells enriched from blood (not recorded which). V gene TRBV5-1 combines with J gene TRBJ2-1; TRBD2 matches at 8 bases. The CDR3 DNA reads as TGCGCCAGCAGCGGGACTAGGTCCTCCTACAATGAGCAGTTCTTC. Protein product: CASSGTRSSYNEQFF. Using reference TRBV5-1 and TRBJ2-1 for the parts outside the CDR3, the full variable domain is KAGVTQTPRYLIKTRGQQVTLSCSPISGHRSVSWYQQTPGQGLQFLFEYFSETQRNKGNFPGRFSGRQFSNSRSEMNVSTLELGDSALYLCASSGTRSSYNEQFFGPGTRLTVL.